This TCR beta chain derives from a study of CD8+CD57+ T cells in acquired aplastic anemia. Study details: The sorted CD4+ and CD8+ cells yielded an average around 3.4 ug of DNA.

Findings of the study overall: CD8+ Simpson's diversity showed no significant patient-control difference.

A remark on this clonotype: As yet, its antigen is unknown.

CDR3 length equals 13 residues. V lost 6 bases, J lost 6 bases, and 6 bases stayed unmatched. Germline assignment: CDR1 MNHNY and CDR2 SVGAGI (reference sequence). Using genomic DNA as the template, TCR beta VDJ and CDR3 profiling was carried out. TCRdb processed the reads anew with MiXCR; each CDR3 protein has one entry. This table holds 400,000 to 450,000 distinct CDR3 sequences, around 72% found once. Sample: sorted CD4+, CD8+, or CD8+CD57+ T cells (not recorded which) from PBMCs. The chain joins TRBV6-6 to TRBJ2-7, with TRBD1 matching over 9 bases. The source of this sequence is a human donor in good health, serving as a control. The chain's CDR3 is CASRGQGVTEQYF. The CDR3 nucleotides are TGTGCCAGCAGGGGACAGGGAGTCACCGAGCAGTACTTC.